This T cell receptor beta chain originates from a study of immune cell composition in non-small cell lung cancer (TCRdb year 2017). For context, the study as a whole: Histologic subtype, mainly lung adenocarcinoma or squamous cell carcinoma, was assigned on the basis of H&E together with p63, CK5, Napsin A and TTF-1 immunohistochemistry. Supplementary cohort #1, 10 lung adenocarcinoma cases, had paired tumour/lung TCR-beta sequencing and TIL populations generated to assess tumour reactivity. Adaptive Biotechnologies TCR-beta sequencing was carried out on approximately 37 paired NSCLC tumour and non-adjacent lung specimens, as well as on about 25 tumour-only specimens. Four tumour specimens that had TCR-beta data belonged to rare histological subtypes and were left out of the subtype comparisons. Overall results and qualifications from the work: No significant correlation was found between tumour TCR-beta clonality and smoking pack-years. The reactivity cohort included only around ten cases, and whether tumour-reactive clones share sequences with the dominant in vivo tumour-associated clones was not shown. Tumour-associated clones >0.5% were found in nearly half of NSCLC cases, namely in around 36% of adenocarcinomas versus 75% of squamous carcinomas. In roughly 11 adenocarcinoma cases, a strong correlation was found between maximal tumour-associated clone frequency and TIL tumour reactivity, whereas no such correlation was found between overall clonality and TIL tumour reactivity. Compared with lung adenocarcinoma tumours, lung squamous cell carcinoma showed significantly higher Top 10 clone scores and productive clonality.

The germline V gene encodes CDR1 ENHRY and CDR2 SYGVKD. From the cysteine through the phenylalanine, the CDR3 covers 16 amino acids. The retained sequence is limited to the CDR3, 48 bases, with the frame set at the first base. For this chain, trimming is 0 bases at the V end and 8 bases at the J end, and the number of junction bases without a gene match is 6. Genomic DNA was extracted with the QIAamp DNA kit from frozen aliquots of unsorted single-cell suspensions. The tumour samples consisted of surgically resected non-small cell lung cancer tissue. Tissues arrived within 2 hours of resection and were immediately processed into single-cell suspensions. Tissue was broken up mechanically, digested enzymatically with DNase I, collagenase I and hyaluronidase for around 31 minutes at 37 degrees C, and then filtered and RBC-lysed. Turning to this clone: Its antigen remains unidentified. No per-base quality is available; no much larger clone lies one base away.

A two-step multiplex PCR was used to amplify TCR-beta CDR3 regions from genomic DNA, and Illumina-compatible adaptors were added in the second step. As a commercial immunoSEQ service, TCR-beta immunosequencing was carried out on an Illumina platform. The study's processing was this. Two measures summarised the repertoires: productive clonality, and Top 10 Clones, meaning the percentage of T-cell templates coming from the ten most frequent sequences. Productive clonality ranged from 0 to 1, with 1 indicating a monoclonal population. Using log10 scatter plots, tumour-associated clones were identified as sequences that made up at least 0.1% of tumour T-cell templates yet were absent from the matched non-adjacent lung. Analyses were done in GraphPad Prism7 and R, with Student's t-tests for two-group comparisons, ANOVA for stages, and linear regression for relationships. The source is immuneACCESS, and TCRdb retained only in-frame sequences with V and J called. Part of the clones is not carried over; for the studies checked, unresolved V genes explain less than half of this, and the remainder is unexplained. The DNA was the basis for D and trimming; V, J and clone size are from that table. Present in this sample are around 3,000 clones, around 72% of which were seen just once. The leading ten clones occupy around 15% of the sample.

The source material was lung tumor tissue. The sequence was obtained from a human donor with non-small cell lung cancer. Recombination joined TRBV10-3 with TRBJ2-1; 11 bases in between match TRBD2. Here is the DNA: TGTGCCATCAGTGAGTCAGGACTAGCGGGTTGGTATGAGCAGTTCTTC. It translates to CAISESGLAGWYEQFF.